The TCR beta chain described here comes from a study of blood T cell repertoires in COVID-19. Overall study: Acute and convalescent COVID-19 samples came from the United States, Italy and Spain.

Under the authors' procedure: Reference gene primers were amplified, and this amplification served to estimate nucleated cell counts. The table came from immunoSEQ multiplex PCR; TCRdb's copy has only in-frame clones and leaves some out. Clone size and V and J calls were adopted from that table, with D and trimming inferred from the DNA. The repertoire includes 200,000 to 250,000 clones, about 87% of them detected once, and about 5.9% sits in the top ten. Seattle patient enrollment occurred during active infection, with longitudinal follow-up thereafter. Trimming cost V 7 bases and J 3 bases; bases outside gene matches: 12. In germline, CDR1 is LGHDT, CDR2 YNNKEL (reference sequence). The length of the CDR3 is 15 residues.

Sequencing input: peripheral blood. This clonotype originated in a woman in her thirties with COVID-19, enrolled during active disease. V usage is TRBV3-1 (or the pseudogene TRBV3-2) and J usage is TRBJ2-7; TRBD2 aligns across 7 bases. CDR3 nucleotides: TGTGCCAGCACAATGCGCGGGACTACCTACTACGAGCAGTACTTC. The encoded protein is CASTMRGTTYYEQYF.